This passage covers 20 T cell receptor beta chains from one sample sequenced in a study of OX40 agonist ivuxolimab in advanced cancers. Receptors were amplified or captured by the immunoSEQ multiplex PCR assay. Here the immuneACCESS table is served through TCRdb, limited to in-frame sequences with V and J called. Missing clones are a known gap in these copies; in checked studies unresolved V genes cover under half, and the rest lacks a known reason. This sample is represented by about 64,000 clones; roughly nine tenths of them were singletons. The leading ten clones occupy roughly 0.66% of the sample. The input for sequencing was CD4+ or CD8+ T cells sorted from blood, taken in a trial of the OX40 agonist ivuxolimab. These receptor sequences come from an adult with an advanced solid tumor such as melanoma, head and neck, liver or kidney cancer.

Note on this clone: This same CDR3 is encoded by further DNA sequences in the sample. V usage is TRBV5-1 and J usage is TRBJ1-5, with TRBD1 matching 8 bases. The V and J ends lost 1 base and 4 bases, in that order; junction bases with no gene match: 1. CDR1 is SGHRS and CDR2 is YFSETQ in the germline V gene. This CDR3 contains 14 residues. Here the CDR3 DNA reads TGCGCCAGCAGCTTGACAGGGGGAAATCAGCCCCAGCATTTT. It encodes CASSLTGGNQPQHF.

The chain has TRBV4-1 and TRBJ2-2; no clear D gene. The CDR3 has 17 residues. Germline lookup yields CDR1 MGHRA and CDR2 YSYEKL. Trimming took 4 bases from V and 1 from J, leaving 16 bases between them. In DNA, the CDR3 is TGCGCCAGCAGCCCCGGTCCTACACACGGGAACACCGGGGAGCTGTTTTTT. Translating it yields CASSPGPTHGNTGELFF.

This clone was picked up a small number of times. V gene TRBV5-6 combines with J gene TRBJ2-1; either TRBD1 or TRBD2 may supply D (6 bases each). V was clipped by 4 bases and J by 7 bases, with 24 bases between them. The CDR3 length is 17 residues. The germline CDR1 and CDR2 sequences are SGHDT and YYEEEE. The CDR3 is CASSMDFLSGDINEQFF. The CDR3 DNA follows: TGTGCCAGCAGCATGGACTTCCTATCGGGGGACATAAATGAGCAGTTCTTC.

The rearrangement joins TRBV4-1 to TRBJ1-5, with TRBD1 as a possible D gene (5 bases). This CDR3 comprises 14 residues. V dropped 1 base and J dropped 9 bases, with 13 bases sitting between them. Germline V CDR1 and CDR2: MGHRA, YSYEKL. CDR3 sequence: CASSQVGGGGPQHF. CDR3 DNA: TGCGCCAGCAGCCAAGTTGGGGGGGGAGGGCCCCAGCATTTT.

The rearrangement uses TRBV18 and TRBJ1-3; D uncertain. The germline CDR1 and CDR2 sequences are KGHSH and LQKENI. The length of the CDR3 is 18 residues. V shed 2 bases and J shed 0 bases, with 17 bases lying between them. The CDR3 nucleotides read TGTGCCAGCTCACCAACGGGATTGACGTCTATCTCTGGAAACACCATATATTTT. It yields the protein CASSPTGLTSISGNTIYF.

About this clone: Different DNA sequences within this sample yield the same CDR3. This chain links TRBV6-6 with TRBJ1-3, with D unclear. The V gene's germline CDR1 is MNHNY and CDR2 SVGAGI (reference sequence). This CDR3 is built from 13 residues. V lost 5 bases to trimming and J lost 7 bases, with 12 bases between them. The CDR3 DNA sequence: TGTGCCAGCAGTCTCGACCCGAGGAACACCATATATTTT. Its protein product is CASSLDPRNTIYF.

This chain joins TRBV21-1 and TRBJ2-1. TRBV21-1 is an annotated pseudogene. The CDR3 has 15 amino acids. CDR3 protein: CASSRVGTAPNEQFF. The CDR3 DNA sequence: TGTGCCAGCAGCAGGGTTGGGACCGCACCCAATGAGCAGTTCTTC.

This chain joins TRBV5-4 and TRBJ2-7; 7 positions match TRBD1. The V gene end was trimmed by 3 bases and the J gene end by 6 bases; junction bases not matched to a gene: 9. The CDR3 runs to 14 residues. Germline CDR1 reads SGHNT; CDR2 reads YYREEE (reference sequence). CDR3 protein: CASSYVDRDGEQYF. For the CDR3, the DNA is TGTGCCAGCAGCTACGTCGACAGGGACGGCGAGCAGTACTTC. Full variable domain (remainder filled in from reference TRBV5-4 and TRBJ2-7): ETGVTQSPTHLIKTRGQQVTLRCSSQSGHNTVSWYQQALGQGPQFIFQYYREEENGRGNFPPRFSGLQFPNYSSELNVNALELDDSALYLCASSYVDRDGEQYFGPGTRLTVT.

In regard to this clone: Compared with germline, one end of the junction differs, possibly owing to a read error. The rearrangement links TRBV6-1 to TRBJ1-5, with D perhaps TRBD1 (5 bases). The CDR3 has 16 amino acids. CDR1 is MNHNS and CDR2 is SASEGT in the germline V gene. DNA for the CDR3: TGTGCCAGCAGTGAAGCGGGGCCGATGGGCAACCAGCCCCAGCATTTT. Translated: CASSEAGPMGNQPQHF.

This sequence joins TRBV18 and TRBJ2-7; possible D gene TRBD1, 6 bases. CDR1 is KGHSH and CDR2 is LQKENI in the germline V gene. Trimming cost V 6 bases and J 2 bases, with 17 bases left between them. The CDR3 runs 15 residues. CDR3 nucleotide sequence: TGTGCCAGCTCCCCCCGGTCGACAGGCACCTACGAGCAGTACTTC. It translates to CASSPRSTGTYEQYF.

The gene calls are TRBV5-5 and TRBJ1-3; tentatively, D is TRBD1 (6 bases). The V and J ends lost 1 base and 2 bases respectively, with 22 bases between them. This CDR3 has 19 amino acids. Germline V lookup: CDR1 SGHKS, CDR2 YYEKEE (reference sequence). CDR3 sequence: CASSLIPTGTLGPGNTIYF. DNA for the CDR3: TGTGCCAGCAGCTTGATACCAACCGGGACATTGGGACCTGGAAACACCATATATTTT.

This chain links TRBV6-6 with TRBJ2-7; 8 bases align to TRBD1. This CDR3 contains 14 residues. Trimming at V came to 5 bases and at J to 2 bases, leaving 5 bases not matched to a gene. In germline, CDR1 is MNHNY, CDR2 SVGAGI (reference sequence). The CDR3 DNA sequence: TGTGCCAGCAGTACGGGACAGGCTGCCTACGAGCAGTACTTC. It codes for CASSTGQAAYEQYF.

The J gene is TRBJ1-4, the V gene TRBV23-1, with a tentative D call TRBD1 (5 bases). TRBV23-1 is known as an ORF, though its function is uncertain. There are 17 residues in the CDR3. Deletions cut 4 bases from V and 4 bases from J, with 19 bases between. This chain's CDR3 is CASSPRARQPLNEKLFF. The CDR3 DNA reads as TGCGCCAGCAGTCCCAGGGCTCGACAGCCCCTTAATGAAAAACTGTTTTTT.

The chain links TRBV5-6 to TRBJ2-2; perhaps TRBD1 as D (5 bases). CDR1 is SGHDT, CDR2 YYEEEE, per germline. The CDR3 consists of 16 residues. V lost 0 bases and J 4 bases, leaving 13 bases between the germline ends. The CDR3 sequence: CASSLVVGVSTGELFF. The CDR3 DNA sequence: TGTGCCAGCAGCTTGGTTGTAGGGGTGAGCACCGGGGAGCTGTTTTTT. The whole variable domain, remainder taken from reference TRBV5-6 and TRBJ2-2, is DAGVTQSPTHLIKTRGQQVTLRCSPKSGHDTVSWYQQALGQGPQFIFQYYEEEERQRGNFPDRFSGHQFPNYSSELNVNALLLGDSALYLCASSLVVGVSTGELFFGEGSRLTVL.

CDR3: CAWPLSGPSTDTQYF. The DNA for the CDR3 is TGTGCCTGGCCCCTTTCGGGACCGAGCACAGATACGCAGTATTTT. V gene TRBV30 combines with J gene TRBJ2-3, with D perhaps assigned TRBD1 or TRBD2 (5 bases each). The V end lost 5 bases, the J end lost 0 bases, and 15 bases lay between the germline ends. Germline values: CDR1 GTSNPN, CDR2 SVGIG (reference sequence). The CDR3 is 15 residues long.

The V call is TRBV18, the J call TRBJ1-4, with D possibly being TRBD1 (5 bases). Germline CDR1 KGHSH, CDR2 LQKENI. This CDR3 contains 14 residues. V dropped 1 base and J dropped 2 bases, with 5 bases sitting between them. Written as DNA, the CDR3 is TGTGCCAGCTCACCACGACAGACTAATGAAAAACTGTTTTTT. It encodes CASSPRQTNEKLFF.

The V call is TRBV30, the J call TRBJ2-7; 9 bases are shared with TRBD2. The CDR3 is made up of 16 amino acids. J was trimmed by 5 bases and V by 0 bases; bases with no gene match: 11. Germline lookup yields CDR1 GTSNPN and CDR2 SVGIG (reference sequence). The CDR3 DNA reads TGTGCCTGGAGTGTCGGGCTAGCGGGAACGGCGAACGAGCAGTACTTC. This gives the protein CAWSVGLAGTANEQYF.

The chain links TRBV5-4 to TRBJ1-6, with D uncertain. Germline V gives CDR1 SGHNT, CDR2 YYREEE (reference sequence). V lost 7 bases and J 8 bases, leaving 16 bases between the germline ends. The CDR3 extends over 14 amino acids. The CDR3 DNA is TGTGCCAGCTGGAATCGGGCAGCGGATTCACCCCTCCACTTT. Its translation is CASWNRAADSPLHF.

This clone was found a few times. Here the CDR3 DNA reads TGTGCCAGCAAGGGGGCCGGGGAGCTGTTTTTT. Amino acids: CASKGAGELFF. The chain employs TRBV27 and TRBJ2-2; possibly TRBD1 for D (6 bases). The CDR3 has 11 residues. Germline CDR1 reads MNHEY; CDR2 reads SMNVEV (reference sequence). The V end lost 7 bases, the J end lost 6 bases, and 6 bases lay between the germline ends.

This chain uses TRBV28 with TRBJ2-2, with D unresolved. Trimming took off 5 bases at V and 7 bases at J, with 14 bases between the two ends. CDR1 and CDR2 from the germline V gene are MDHEN and SYDVKM. The CDR3 is 14 amino acids. CDR3 loop: CASSVGSGVGELFF. The CDR3 DNA sequence: TGTGCCAGCAGTGTAGGTAGTGGAGTCGGGGAGCTGTTTTTT.